This TCR beta chain stems from a study of technical replicates of blood from several donors. Germline V gene data show CDR1 as SNHLY and CDR2 as FYNNEI. The CDR3 length is 15 residues. V lost 5 bases and J lost 2, with 13 bases in between. TCRdb keeps only in-frame clones here, not all; method: immunoSEQ multiplex PCR. The repertoire holds 91,000 or so clones, about 96% seen once, with about 0.25% in the top ten. This sequence originates from a human donor in good health. The chain is built from TRBV2 and TRBJ1-5, with unresolved D. Input material: T cells isolated from PBMCs. CDR3 bases: TGTGCCAGCAGTAAGGAAAGTGGAGGCAATCAGCCCCAGCATTTT. Translation: CASSKESGGNQPQHF.